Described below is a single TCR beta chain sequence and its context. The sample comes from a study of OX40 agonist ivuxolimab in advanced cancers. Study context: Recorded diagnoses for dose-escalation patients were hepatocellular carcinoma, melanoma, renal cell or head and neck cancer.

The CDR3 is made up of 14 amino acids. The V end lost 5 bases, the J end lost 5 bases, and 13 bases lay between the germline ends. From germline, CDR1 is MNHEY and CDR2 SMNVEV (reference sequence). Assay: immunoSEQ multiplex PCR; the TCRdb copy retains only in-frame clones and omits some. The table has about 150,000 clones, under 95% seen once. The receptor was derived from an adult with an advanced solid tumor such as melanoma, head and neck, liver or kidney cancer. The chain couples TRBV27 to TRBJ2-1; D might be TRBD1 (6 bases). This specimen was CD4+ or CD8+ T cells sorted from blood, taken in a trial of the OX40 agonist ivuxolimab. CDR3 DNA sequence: TGTGCCAGCAGTGCAAGCTACAGGGACAATGAGCAGTTCTTC. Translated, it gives CASSASYRDNEQFF.